What follows are 2 T cell receptor beta chains derived from one specimen sequenced in a study of cytomegalovirus exposure and HLA in healthy donors. Sequencing used immunoSEQ multiplex PCR; TCRdb keeps in-frame clones, though not all of them. The sample records under 200,000 clones, about 90% being singletons. The sequencing input was PBMCs. These receptors were collected from a woman younger than 30 in good health and CMV-seropositive.

The chain carries TRBV6-6 and TRBJ2-3, with 7 bases aligning to TRBD1. The CDR3 is made up of 14 amino acids. Trimming took 6 bases from V and 2 from J; bases not matched to a gene: 5. Germline assignment: CDR1 MNHNY and CDR2 SVGAGI (reference sequence). DNA for the CDR3: TGTGCCAGCAGGGTCGGGACAGCCACAGATACGCAGTATTTT. Translated, it gives CASRVGTATDTQYF.

This sequence joins TRBV11-2 and TRBJ2-7; TRBD2 aligns across 13 bases. J was trimmed by 2 bases and V by 6 bases; bases with no gene match: 16. The CDR3 extends over 19 amino acids. Germline V lookup: CDR1 SGHAT, CDR2 FQNNGV. The CDR3 DNA sequence: TGTGCCAGCAGGTCAGTCGTCGGGACTAGCGGGGCCTCCCCCTACGAGCAGTACTTC. It is translated as CASRSVVGTSGASPYEQYF.